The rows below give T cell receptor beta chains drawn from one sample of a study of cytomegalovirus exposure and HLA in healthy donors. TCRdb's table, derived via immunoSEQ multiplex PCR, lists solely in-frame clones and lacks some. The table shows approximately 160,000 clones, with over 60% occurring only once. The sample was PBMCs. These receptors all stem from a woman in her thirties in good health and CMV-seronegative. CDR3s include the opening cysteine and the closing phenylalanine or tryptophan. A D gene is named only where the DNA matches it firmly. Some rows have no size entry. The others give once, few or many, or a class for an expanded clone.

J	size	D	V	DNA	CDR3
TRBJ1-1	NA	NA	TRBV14	TGTGCCAGCAGCCAAGATTTCTTCGTGCAGGAGCGGATTGAAGCTTTCTTT	CASSQDFFVQERIEAFF
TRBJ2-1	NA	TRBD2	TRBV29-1	TGCAGCGTTGAATTGCTCATTGGGGGGGGAGGCAACAATGAGCAGTTCTTC	CSVELLIGGGGNNEQFF
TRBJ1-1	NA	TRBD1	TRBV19	TGTGCCAGTATTGGGACAGAGACGAACACTGAAGCTTTCTTT	CASIGTETNTEAFF
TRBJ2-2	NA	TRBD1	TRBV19	TGTGCCAGTAGTATAGTTGGACAGGGTAGGGCCGGGGAGCTGTTTTTT	CASSIVGQGRAGELFF
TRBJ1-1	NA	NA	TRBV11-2	TGTGCCAGCAGCTCAATTCGGGGGAACACTGAAGCTTTCTTT	CASSSIRGNTEAFF
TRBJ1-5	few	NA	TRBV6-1	TGTGCCAGCAGTGAAGGACAGGAGGATCAGCCCCAGCATTTT	CASSEGQEDQPQHF
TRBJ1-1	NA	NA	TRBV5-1	TGCGCCAGCAGCTTCTCAGGGCCGGTCCAGGAAGCTTTCTTT	CASSFSGPVQEAFF
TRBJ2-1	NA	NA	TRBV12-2	TGTGCAAGTCGCTTAGGGCCTAGCGGGAGGGCCAATGCGGAGAATGAGCAGTTCTTC	CASRLGPSGRANAENEQFF
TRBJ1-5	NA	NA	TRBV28	TGTGCCAGCAGTTGGACAGACTATAGCAATCAGCCCCAGCATTTT	CASSWTDYSNQPQHF
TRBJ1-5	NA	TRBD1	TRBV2	TGTGCCAGCAGTGAAGTTCCGGGCGGCAGGGGGCCAAATCAGCCCCAGCATTTT	CASSEVPGGRGPNQPQHF
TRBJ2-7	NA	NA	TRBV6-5	TGTGCCAGCAGTTTCGAGGGTTACGAGCAGTACTTC	CASSFEGYEQYF
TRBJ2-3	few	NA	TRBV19	TGTGCCAGTAGTGGGTCAGGGGTTGAGACGCAGTATTTT	CASSGSGVETQYF
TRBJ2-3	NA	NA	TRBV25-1	TGTGCCAGCAGTGTAGAAGATTCGTTCAGGAGCGGAACAGATACGCAGTATTTT	CASSVEDSFRSGTDTQYF
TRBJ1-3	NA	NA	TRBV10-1	TGCGCCAGCAGTGATAGTTTGGGCTCTTCGGGGAACACCATATATTTT	CASSDSLGSSGNTIYF
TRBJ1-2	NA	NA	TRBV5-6	TGTGCCAGCAGCCCCTCGCGGGGGTTCGGTGGCTACACCTTC	CASSPSRGFGGYTF
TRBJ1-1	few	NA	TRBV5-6	TGTGCCAGCAGCTTGATAACAGGAGGGACTGAAGCTTTCTTT	CASSLITGGTEAFF
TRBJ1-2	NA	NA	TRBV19	TGTGCCAGTAGTATAGATACACAGGGTCCCTATGGCTACACCTTC	CASSIDTQGPYGYTF
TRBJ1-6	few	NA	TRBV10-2	TGCGCCAGCAGTGAGACCCACCGGGGAGAAGATAATTCACCCCTCCACTTT	CASSETHRGEDNSPLHF
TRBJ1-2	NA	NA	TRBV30	TGTGCCTGGAGTGTAATGGGGGGAGGGTATGGCTACACCTTC	CAWSVMGGGYGYTF
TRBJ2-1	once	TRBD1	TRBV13	TGTGCCAGCAGCTCCTACAGGGGTTCCGATGAGCAGTTCTTC	CASSSYRGSDEQFF